This TCR beta chain was profiled in a study of regulatory T cells in long-lasting Graves disease. Whole-study findings and limits: Favored gene segments in persistent disease were TRBV28, TRBJ1-2 and TRBJ2-5.

Arm-PCR of CDR3 regions and iRepertoire HTBI primers were used to build TCR beta libraries. MiXCR was run by TCRdb on the multiplex PCR reads, yielding one entry per CDR3 protein. Altogether about 540,000 distinct CDR3 sequences are present, roughly 14% being singletons, with the ten largest covering approximately 9.3%. The CDR3 loop spans 15 amino acids. CDR1 and CDR2 (germline): MNHEY, SMNVEV (reference sequence). Between the trimmed V and J ends, which lost 8 bases and 2 bases, there was a span of 16 bases. This sample's time point: newly diagnosed GD, antithyroid drugs for less than 3 months. After RNA was extracted from PBMCs, the TCR library was made from it. This clonotype was found many times. Its antigen is currently unknown. Separately, the same data were catalogued under a study of T cells in Graves' hyperthyroidism and ophthalmopathy. As that report states: Clinical symptoms, serum thyroxine and TRAb, thyroid ultrasound and orbital computed tomography together formed the diagnostic basis.

The sequence derives from a man younger than 40 with Graves disease. This specimen was peripheral blood mononuclear cells (PBMCs), taken at new diagnosis, from a patient treated with antithyroid drugs. The J gene is TRBJ2-1, the V gene TRBV27; D is possibly TRBD1 or TRBD2 (5 bases each). The CDR3 DNA follows: TGTGCCAGCCAATACGGGACCTCGCCCTACAATGAGCAGTTCTTC. Translation: CASQYGTSPYNEQFF.